This T cell receptor (beta chain) is from a study of cytomegalovirus exposure and HLA in healthy donors. Study information: There were some 380 genotyped donors. Of these, 75% to 90% fell in the genetic ancestry cluster associated with self-reported Caucasian donors. Study-level findings and limits: Among the most significant clusters, several appeared linked to common viral pathogens in a later analysis. In a later analysis, specific HLA alleles were associated with over 15,000 TCR beta sequences at a 0.05 false discovery rate.

V lost 1 base and J lost 0, with 7 bases in between. CDR1 SGHTA and CDR2 FQGNSA come from the germline V gene. The CDR3 has 14 amino acids. Details on this clone: Its target is unknown.

The PCR used 60 Vbeta and 13 Jbeta primers. The method was immunoSEQ multiplex PCR; TCRdb's version includes in-frame clones alone and lacks a portion of them. The sample table includes under 200,000 clones. The TCR sequence derives from a man in his thirties or forties in good health and CMV-seronegative. The sequenced material came from PBMCs. The chain joins TRBV7-2 to TRBJ2-7; D unclear. The CDR3 sequence: CASSLVVSSYEQYF. CDR3 coding DNA: TGTGCCAGCAGCTTAGTGGTTAGCTCCTACGAGCAGTACTTC.